A selection of T cell receptor beta chains follows, all from one sample in a study of blood T cell repertoires in COVID-19. The repertoire was sequenced with immunoSEQ multiplex PCR; TCRdb's copy has only in-frame clones and lacks some. Among about 170,000 clones listed, approximately 77% were seen once. Specimen: peripheral blood. The receptor source for this set is an elderly woman with active or convalescent COVID-19. Both conserved end residues are part of each CDR3. The order of the fields is clone size, J gene, D gene, V gene, CDR3 protein, CDR3 DNA. The D gene is left open where the match is weak. Clone sizes are given selectively: once, few, many, or a class where the clone is expanded.

>once|TRBJ1-6|-|TRBV5-1
CASCRGIPNSPLHF
TGCGCCAGCTGCCGAGGTATTCCAAATTCACCCCTCCACTTT
>-|TRBJ1-4|-|TRBV5-1
CASSSGGFNEKLFF
TGCGCCAGCAGCTCGGGGGGGTTTAATGAAAAACTGTTTTTT
>once|TRBJ1-4|TRBD1|TRBV3-1/TRBV3-2
CASSTRTGTGEKLFF
TGTGCCAGCAGCACCCGGACAGGGACGGGGGAAAAACTGTTTTTT
>-|TRBJ1-1|-|TRBV5-1
CASSGGSLMNTEAFF
TGCGCCAGCAGCGGGGGGAGCCTTATGAACACTGAAGCTTTCTTT
>-|TRBJ2-1|-|TRBV11-2
CASRSDAGSYNEQFF
TGTGCCAGCAGATCCGACGCGGGCTCCTACAATGAGCAGTTCTTC
>-|TRBJ1-2|-|TRBV30
CAWSVRPNYGYTF
TGTGCCTGGAGTGTCAGGCCCAACTATGGCTACACCTTC
>-|TRBJ1-1|TRBD1|TRBV7-8
CASSFDRGREAFF
TGTGCCAGCAGCTTTGACAGGGGTCGAGAAGCTTTCTTT
>-|TRBJ1-3|-|TRBV9
CASSVRGTAGNTIYF
TGTGCCAGCAGCGTAAGGGGCACAGCTGGAAACACCATATATTTT
>-|TRBJ1-6|TRBD1|TRBV9
CASSVRTGNSPLHF
TGTGCCAGCAGCGTAAGGACAGGAAATTCACCCCTCCACTTT
>-|TRBJ1-3|-|TRBV6-5
CASSLRENTIYF
TGTGCCAGCAGTTTGAGGGAAAACACCATATATTTT
>few|TRBJ2-3|-|TRBV3-1/TRBV3-2
CASSQNEGDTQYF
TGTGCCAGCAGCCAAAATGAGGGAGATACGCAGTATTTT
>once|TRBJ1-1|-|TRBV5-1
CASSSWGPKDTEAFF
TGCGCCAGCAGCTCATGGGGCCCGAAGGACACTGAAGCTTTCTTT
>-|TRBJ1-4|TRBD1|TRBV5-6
CASSLGQATNEKLFF
TGTGCCAGCAGCCTCGGACAGGCGACTAATGAAAAACTGTTTTTT
>few|TRBJ1-1|TRBD1|TRBV7-9
CASSTEGGSNTEAFF
TGTGCCAGCAGCACGGAAGGGGGCTCTAACACTGAAGCTTTCTTT
>-|TRBJ2-3|-|TRBV24-1
CATSVSQVDTQYF
TGTGCCACCAGTGTCTCACAAGTAGATACGCAGTATTTT
>-|TRBJ2-7|TRBD2|TRBV5-1
CASSRLGAGVEQYF
TGCGCCAGCAGCCGACTCGGTGCGGGAGTCGAGCAGTACTTC
>-|TRBJ2-5|-|TRBV12-3/TRBV12-4
CASSQGPSIDQYF
TGTGCCAGCAGTCAGGGCCCGTCGATAGACCAGTACTTC
>-|TRBJ2-1|TRBD2|TRBV5-1
CASSVSSGAYNEQFF
TGCGCCAGCAGCGTCTCTAGCGGGGCCTACAATGAGCAGTTCTTC
>-|TRBJ2-5|TRBD2|TRBV20-1
CSAPSGGTQYF
TGCAGTGCCCCAAGCGGGGGGACCCAGTACTTC
>-|TRBJ2-1|TRBD2|TRBV11-3
CASSVEGGTIYNEQFF
TGTGCCAGCAGCGTAGAGGGCGGGACTATATACAATGAGCAGTTCTTC
>-|TRBJ2-1|-|TRBV19
CASSNREGGEQFF
TGTGCCAGTAGTAACAGGGAAGGGGGTGAGCAGTTCTTC
>-|TRBJ2-7|-|TRBV30
CAWSVSIYEQYF
TGTGCCTGGAGTGTATCAATCTACGAGCAGTACTTC
>once|TRBJ2-7|-|TRBV11-2
CASSSPAARDEQYF
TGTGCCAGCAGCTCCCCAGCGGCCCGGGACGAGCAGTACTTC
>once|TRBJ1-2|TRBD1|TRBV11-2
CASSATGVQGYTF
TGTGCCAGCAGCGCAACAGGGGTTCAAGGCTACACCTTC
>-|TRBJ1-1|-|TRBV19
CASSREGSSSNTEAFF
TGTGCCAGTAGTCGGGAGGGCTCTTCCTCGAACACTGAAGCTTTCTTT
>-|TRBJ1-2|-|TRBV6-5
CAGASQGRYGYTF
TGTGCCGGAGCGTCCCAGGGGCGCTATGGCTACACCTTC
>-|TRBJ2-2|-|TRBV2
CASKALANTGELFF
TGTGCCAGCAAGGCCCTAGCAAACACCGGGGAGCTGTTTTTT
>-|TRBJ1-1|TRBD1|TRBV24-1
CATSDQGASGSTEAFF
TGTGCCACCAGTGATCAGGGGGCATCGGGTAGCACTGAAGCTTTCTTT
>-|TRBJ1-5|TRBD1|TRBV2
CASSERGTGVGQPQHF
TGTGCCAGCAGTGAACGGGGGACAGGTGTCGGTCAGCCCCAGCATTTT
>-|TRBJ1-4|TRBD1|TRBV5-4
CASSGDRGREKLFF
TGTGCCAGCAGCGGGGACAGGGGGCGCGAAAAACTGTTTTTT
>-|TRBJ2-5|TRBD1|TRBV5-6
CASSAWTGTYQETQYF
TGTGCCAGCAGCGCCTGGACAGGGACATACCAAGAGACCCAGTACTTC
>-|TRBJ1-1|-|TRBV19
CASSSTLRANTEAFF
TGTGCCAGTTCATCAACCCTCAGGGCCAACACTGAAGCTTTCTTT
>once|TRBJ2-1|TRBD2|TRBV27
CASSPRTSSYNEQFF
TGTGCCAGCAGTCCCCGGACTAGCTCCTACAATGAGCAGTTCTTC
>-|TRBJ1-1|-|TRBV28
CASSLSRRRLTEAFF
TGTGCCAGCAGTTTATCCCGGAGGCGGCTCACTGAAGCTTTCTTT
>-|TRBJ2-1|-|TRBV28
CASSSPTPGKQFF
TGTGCCAGCAGTTCCCCTACCCCCGGTAAACAGTTCTTC
>-|TRBJ1-1|TRBD1|TRBV30
CAWSVGGAGTEAFF
TGTGCCTGGAGTGTAGGGGGCGCGGGCACTGAAGCTTTCTTT
>-|TRBJ1-1|-|TRBV5-6
CASSFQGMVTEAFF
TGTGCCAGCAGCTTTCAGGGTATGGTGACTGAAGCTTTCTTT
>-|TRBJ1-1|-|TRBV18
CASSPPLSAEAFF
TGTGCCAGCTCACCACCCCTCTCTGCTGAAGCTTTCTTT
>once|TRBJ1-1|-|TRBV5-1
CASTLMQGEAFF
TGCGCCAGCACCTTGATGCAGGGGGAAGCTTTCTTT
>-|TRBJ2-1|-|TRBV9
CASSDIGGTYNEQFF
TGTGCCAGCAGCGACATCGGAGGGACCTACAATGAGCAGTTCTTC
>-|TRBJ2-1|-|TRBV6-2/TRBV6-3
CASSTGAGRRPEQFF
TGTGCCAGCAGCACAGGGGCGGGGAGGCGACCTGAGCAGTTCTTC
>-|TRBJ1-2|-|TRBV19
CASSMSGRTSMYGYTF
TGTGCCAGTAGTATGTCAGGCCGTACGTCCATGTATGGCTACACCTTC
>-|TRBJ1-3|-|TRBV18
CASSATAQGTGNTIYF
TGTGCCAGCTCAGCAACGGCCCAGGGAACTGGAAACACCATATATTTT
>-|TRBJ2-2|-|TRBV18
CASSPPAQRGELFF
TGTGCCAGCTCACCACCGGCCCAGCGAGGGGAGCTGTTTTTT
>-|TRBJ1-1|-|TRBV4-2
CASSQGTNTEAFF
TGTGCCAGCAGCCAAGGGACAAACACTGAAGCTTTCTTT
>-|TRBJ2-1|-|TRBV27
CASSLSLGLTYNEQFF
TGTGCCAGCAGTTTAAGTTTGGGACTTACCTACAATGAGCAGTTCTTC